Listed below are T cell receptor beta chains from one sample, sequenced in a study of cytomegalovirus exposure and HLA in healthy donors. The method was immunoSEQ multiplex PCR; TCRdb's version includes in-frame clones alone and lacks a portion of them. The table lists 50,000 to 65,000 clones, approximately 82% of them singletons. Input material: PBMCs. These receptors were taken from a woman younger than 30 in good health and CMV-seronegative. The conserved cysteine and the conserved F or W are not part of the CDR3 here. Where a row states a size, it is once, few, many or the class of an expanded clone; other rows omit it.

cdr3_aa clone_size j_call v_call
ASSFTRGVSEAF . TRBJ1-1 TRBV6-5
ASSFLAASTDTQY . TRBJ2-3 TRBV13
ASSSEGVGSTYNEQF . TRBJ2-1 TRBV5-4
ASSPGQNYGYT . TRBJ1-2 TRBV7-9
AISETGWSSYEQY . TRBJ2-7 TRBV10-3
ASSLAGSPLH . TRBJ1-6 TRBV7-6
ASTESGSRYNEQF once TRBJ2-1 TRBV27
ASSSTGATNEKLF once TRBJ1-4 TRBV27
ASRREGREQF once TRBJ2-1 TRBV2
ASSPPGYGEQPQH . TRBJ1-5 TRBV7-9
ASSKEGETYEQY . . TRBV21-1
ASSPNSGGEAFNEQF few TRBJ2-1 TRBV18
ASRLTGEGDNEQF . TRBJ2-1 TRBV12-2
ASHPSGPYNEQF . TRBJ2-1 TRBV4-1
ASSLDQREHEQY . TRBJ2-7 TRBV5-1
ASSERGALSYNSPLH . TRBJ1-6 TRBV2